The 30 T cell receptor beta chains presented below share a single source sample, sequenced in a study of regulatory T cells in long-lasting Graves disease (dated by TCRdb to the early 2020s). The sample's time point label, decoded: persistent/refractory GD, antithyroid drugs over 5 years with positive TRAb. RNA was extracted from PBMCs in TRIzol for both TCR sequencing and RNA sequencing. The receptor library was made with multiplex PCR. Sequencing was carried out with an Illumina HiSeq 4000. TCR beta libraries were built with iRepertoire HTBI primers and Arm-PCR amplification of CDR3 regions. The public reads were run again by TCRdb, first through fastp at Q25 and then through MiXCR, and only productive beta chains were kept. Each entry merges the rows of one CDR3 protein and shows their most common DNA and genes. The sample has roughly 450,000 distinct CDR3 sequences on record, 20% to 30% of them singletons. In total, the top ten clones hold approximately 28% of the sample.

The sample was peripheral blood mononuclear cells (PBMCs), taken when the disease was refractory, from a patient treated with antithyroid drugs. These receptors all stem from a female donor with Graves disease.

This clonotype was seen many times. J is TRBJ1-1 and V is TRBV2, with D perhaps TRBD1 (5 bases). The germline gives CDR1 SNHLY, CDR2 FYNNEI. V lost 8 bases to trimming and J lost 4 bases, with 11 bases between them. The CDR3 spans 12 residues. CDR3 amino acids: CASERRGTEAFF. As DNA, the CDR3 is TGTGCCAGCGAGCGTAGGGGCACTGAAGCTTTCTTT.

The rearrangement links TRBV28 to TRBJ2-5; possibly TRBD1 for D (6 bases). With 1 base removed from V and 5 bases from J, the gap between germline ends came to 11 bases. Germline loops: CDR1 MDHEN, CDR2 SYDVKM. This CDR3 comprises 14 residues. CDR3 loop: CASSLSAGAETQYF. The CDR3 nucleotides are TGTGCCAGCAGTTTATCCGCAGGGGCCGAGACCCAGTACTTC. The full variable domain, rest sourced from reference TRBV28 and TRBJ2-5, is DVKVTQSSRYLVKRTGEKVFLECVQDMDHENMFWYRQDPGLGLRLIYFSYDVKMKEKGDIPEGYSVSREKKERFSLILESASTNQTSMYLCASSLSAGAETQYFGPGTRLLVL.

As concerns this clonotype: This sequence may be a read error, since a much larger clone differs from it by one base. The rearrangement links TRBV5-1 to TRBJ2-5; D may be TRBD2 (6 bases). The V gene's germline CDR1 is SGHRS and CDR2 YFSETQ. There are 14 residues in the CDR3. CDR3 in amino acids: CANSLAGSEETQYF. CDR3 coding DNA: TGCGCCAACAGCTTGGCCGGGAGTGAAGAGACCCAGTACTTC.

A few counts support this clonotype. This chain joins TRBV2 and TRBJ2-5, with D possibly matching TRBD1 (7 bases). The CDR3 contains 11 residues. Germline assignment: CDR1 SNHLY and CDR2 FYNNEI. The germline V and J ends were trimmed by 11 bases and 5 bases, with 12 bases remaining between them. As DNA, the CDR3 is TGTGCCGGGGGGACAGCCGAGACCCAGTACTTC. It codes for CAGGTAETQYF. The variable domain in full, completed from reference TRBV2 and TRBJ2-5, reads EPEVTQTPSHQVTQMGQEVILRCVPISNHLYFYWYRQILGQKVEFLVSFYNNEISEKSEIFDDQFSVERPDGSNFTLKIRSTKLEDSAMYFCAGGTAETQYFGPGTRLLVL.

The gene calls are TRBV28 and TRBJ2-7; a weak D match, TRBD1 (5 bases). V lost 4 bases to trimming and J lost 0 bases, with 13 bases between them. Germline CDR1 is MDHEN and CDR2 is SYDVKM. The CDR3 covers 15 residues. CDR3 in amino acids: CASSSRVYSSYEQYF. The DNA of the CDR3 is TGTGCCAGCAGTTCCAGGGTTTACAGCTCCTACGAGCAGTACTTC. The complete variable domain, with remaining parts taken from reference TRBV28 and TRBJ2-7, reads DVKVTQSSRYLVKRTGEKVFLECVQDMDHENMFWYRQDPGLGLRLIYFSYDVKMKEKGDIPEGYSVSREKKERFSLILESASTNQTSMYLCASSSRVYSSYEQYFGPGTRLTVT.

This clonotype occurred a few times. The rearrangement links TRBV5-1 to TRBJ2-2, with TRBD2 as a possible D gene (6 bases). The CDR3 length is 17 residues. Trimming removed 4 bases from V and 1 base from J, with 17 bases in between. Germline CDR1 SGHRS, CDR2 YFSETQ. This CDR3 reads CASSHRSGRENTGELFF. For the CDR3, the DNA is TGCGCCAGCAGCCACCGGAGCGGGCGGGAGAACACCGGGGAGCTGTTTTTT.

The chain joins TRBV3-1 to TRBJ2-7; D uncertain. Trimming removed 0 bases from V and 0 bases from J, with 12 bases in between. The CDR3 extends over 16 amino acids. Germline lookup yields CDR1 LGHDT and CDR2 YNNKEL (reference sequence). CDR3 loop: CASSQEVPLSSYEQYF. Written as DNA, the CDR3 is TGTGCCAGCAGCCAAGAAGTGCCGTTAAGCTCCTACGAGCAGTACTTC.

V and J are TRBV29-1 and TRBJ1-5, with a weak D call TRBD1 (6 bases). V dropped 6 bases and J dropped 6 bases, with 12 bases sitting between them. The germline V gene has CDR1 SQVTM and CDR2 ANQGSEA. The CDR3 runs to 12 residues. CDR3: CSVGGLGQPQHF. Written as DNA, the CDR3 is TGCAGCGTCGGGGGCTTAGGTCAGCCCCAGCATTTT.

Only a few counts were recorded for this clonotype. The V gene is TRBV25-1, the J gene TRBJ2-5; 10 bases match TRBD1. Germline assignment: CDR1 MGHDK and CDR2 SYGVNS. This CDR3 is built from 15 residues. Trimming removed 6 bases from V and 1 base from J; junction bases left unmatched: 5. The CDR3, as DNA: TGTGCCAGCAGATCCGGGACAGGGGTCCAAGAGACCCAGTACTTC. This sequence encodes CASRSGTGVQETQYF.

CDR3: CSARLTGQETQYF. CDR3 nucleotides: TGCAGTGCTAGGCTGACAGGGCAAGAGACCCAGTACTTC. This chain links TRBV20-1 with TRBJ2-5, with 7 bases aligning to TRBD1. Germline assignment: CDR1 DFQATT and CDR2 SNEGSKA (reference sequence). Trimming at V came to 3 bases and at J to 2 bases, leaving 3 bases not matched to a gene. This CDR3 contains 13 residues.

The chain has TRBV6-1 and TRBJ1-5; 8 nucleotides match TRBD1. The V and J ends lost 6 bases and 9 bases, in that order; junction bases with no gene match: 13. Germline loops: CDR1 MNHNS, CDR2 SASEGT. This CDR3 comprises 15 residues. The CDR3 loop is CASREGTGRGWPQHF. Here the CDR3 DNA reads TGTGCCAGCAGAGAGGGGACAGGCCGGGGGTGGCCCCAGCATTTT.

The chain carries TRBV7-9 and TRBJ2-7; D may be TRBD2 (5 bases). CDR3 length: 15 amino acids. Germline V gene lookup returns CDR1 SEHNR and CDR2 FQNEAQ (reference sequence). Deletions cut 5 bases from V and 3 bases from J, with 17 bases between. The CDR3 DNA reads TGTGCCAGCAGCCTCAATGAAGGACTCCACTACGAGCAGTACTTC. It translates to CASSLNEGLHYEQYF.

This clonotype was observed at least ten times. V gene TRBV3-1 combines with J gene TRBJ2-7, with D perhaps matching TRBD2 (5 bases). This CDR3 is built from 14 residues. Per the germline V gene, CDR1 is LGHDT and CDR2 is YNNKEL (reference sequence). V was shortened by 1 base and J by 1 base, with 8 bases between the two germline ends. This chain's CDR3 is CASSQARGSYEQYF. CDR3 nucleotides: TGTGCCAGCAGCCAAGCCCGGGGATCCTACGAGCAGTACTTC.

The chain has TRBV7-9 and TRBJ2-7, with TRBD2 identical over 9 bases. V shed 1 base, J shed 5 bases, and the junction held 3 bases outside the gene matches. The CDR3 is 14 amino acids. Germline loops: CDR1 SEHNR, CDR2 FQNEAQ (reference sequence). Here the CDR3 reads CASSLVASGNEQYF. The CDR3 DNA reads TGTGCCAGCAGCTTAGTAGCTAGCGGGAACGAGCAGTACTTC.

This clonotype turned up a few times. CDR3 loop: CASSYYLGQETQYF. As DNA, the CDR3 is TGTGCCAGCAGTTATTATTTGGGGCAAGAGACCCAGTACTTC. The rearrangement uses TRBV7-2 and TRBJ2-5; no definite D call. This CDR3 spans 14 amino acids. Germline values: CDR1 SGHTA, CDR2 FQGNSA. Deletions cut 6 bases from V and 2 bases from J, with 13 bases between.

The V call is TRBV30, the J call TRBJ2-2; 9 nucleotides line up with TRBD1. The CDR3 has 16 amino acids. From germline, CDR1 is GTSNPN and CDR2 SVGIG (reference sequence). The V gene end was trimmed by 3 bases and the J gene end by 3 bases; junction bases not matched to a gene: 8. CDR3 residues: CAWSQNRGRDTGELFF. The DNA of the CDR3 is TGTGCCTGGAGCCAGAACAGGGGGCGGGACACCGGGGAGCTGTTTTTT. The variable domain in full, completed from reference TRBV30 and TRBJ2-2, reads SQTIHQWPATLVQPVGSPLSLECTVEGTSNPNLYWYRQAAGRGLQLLFYSVGIGQISSEVPQNLSASRPQDRQFILSSKKLLLSDSGFYLCAWSQNRGRDTGELFFGEGSRLTVL.

The sample holds a few counts of this clonotype. This chain joins TRBV28 and TRBJ1-3; D call uncertain. Between the trimmed V and J ends, which lost 4 bases and 0 bases, there was a span of 13 bases. CDR3 length: 16 residues. In germline, CDR1 is MDHEN, CDR2 SYDVKM. CDR3 nucleotides: TGTGCCAGCAGTTCAGCGGACTGGAGCTCTGGAAACACCATATATTTT. This codes for CASSSADWSSGNTIYF.

The chain combines TRBV12-3 or TRBV12-4 with TRBJ2-1, with 11 bases that match TRBD2. The CDR3 loop spans 14 amino acids. V trimming: 5 bases; J trimming: 9 bases; junction bases outside the gene matches: 6. In nucleotides, the CDR3 is TGTGCCAGCAGTCCAGTAGCGGGAGGGATTGAGCAGTTCTTC. Translated, it gives CASSPVAGGIEQFF.

V is TRBV5-1 and J is TRBJ2-3, with TRBD1 matching over 10 bases. This CDR3 region has 15 residues. The germline V gene encodes CDR1 SGHRS and CDR2 YFSETQ. V trimming: 2 bases; J trimming: 3 bases; junction bases outside the gene matches: 3. This CDR3 is CASSLQGQGTDTQYF. In DNA form, the CDR3 reads TGCGCCAGCAGCTTACAGGGACAGGGGACAGATACGCAGTATTTT.

This clonotype was observed at least ten times. The chain carries TRBV20-1 and TRBJ2-6; D is uncertain. The V gene lost 2 bases and the J gene lost 0 bases, with 8 bases spanning the gap. The V gene's germline CDR1 is DFQATT and CDR2 SNEGSKA (reference sequence). The CDR3 covers 15 residues. CDR3 protein: CSARMAASGANVLTF. The CDR3 DNA sequence: TGCAGTGCTAGAATGGCAGCCTCTGGGGCCAACGTCCTGACTTTC.

At least ten counts were recorded for this clonotype. This rearrangement joins TRBV2 to TRBJ2-5; 8 nucleotides align to TRBD2. This CDR3 contains 17 residues. Germline V lookup: CDR1 SNHLY, CDR2 FYNNEI. V dropped 9 bases and J dropped 4; count of bases not matched to a gene: 19. The CDR3 DNA reads as TGTGCCAGGAAAAAAGGGGCGAGACGGGAGGGGGGAGAGACCCAGTACTTC. It encodes CARKKGARREGGETQYF.

This chain joins TRBV7-3 and TRBJ2-7, with 8 bases that match TRBD1. The CDR3 has 14 amino acids. After removal of 5 bases from V and 6 bases from J, the junction contained 9 bases not matched to a gene. Germline lookup yields CDR1 SGHTA and CDR2 FQGTGA. CDR3 sequence reads: CASSLSGGSGEQYF. The DNA for the CDR3 is TGTGCCAGCAGCCTCTCAGGGGGCTCGGGCGAGCAGTACTTC. The variable domain in full, completed from reference TRBV7-3 and TRBJ2-7, reads GAGVSQTPSNKVTEKGKYVELRCDPISGHTALYWYRQSLGQGPEFLIYFQGTGAADDSGLPNDRFFAVRPEGSVSTLKIQRTERGDSAVYLCASSLSGGSGEQYFGPGTRLTVT.

Only a few counts were recorded for this clonotype. V gene TRBV18 combines with J gene TRBJ1-4; 8 positions match TRBD1. The CDR3 is 16 amino acids. Germline V gives CDR1 KGHSH, CDR2 LQKENI. V trimming: 1 base; J trimming: 2 bases; junction bases outside the gene matches: 3. This CDR3 is CASSPLRDRTNEKLFF. CDR3 bases: TGTGCCAGCTCACCACTCCGGGACAGGACTAATGAAAAACTGTTTTTT.

Notes on this clonotype: Just one base apart from a much larger clone, this may be a read error. V gene TRBV20-1 combines with J gene TRBJ2-5, with 15 bases matching TRBD2. Germline V gene data show CDR1 as DFQATT and CDR2 as SNEGSKA (reference sequence). This CDR3 contains 13 residues. V lost 5 bases and J lost 7; bases outside the gene matches: 2. The CDR3 spells CSARTSGRGTQYF. The CDR3 DNA sequence: TGCAGTGCTCGGACTAGCGGGAGGGGGACCCAGTACTTC.

The chain recombines TRBV7-9 with TRBJ2-5; TRBD1 matches 9 bases. This CDR3 spans 15 amino acids. Per the germline V gene, CDR1 is SEHNR and CDR2 is FQNEAQ (reference sequence). The CDR3 DNA is TGTGCAACCCTCAGGCAACAGGGGGCTGGGGAGACCCAGTACTTC. Its protein is CATLRQQGAGETQYF.

The J gene is TRBJ1-1, the V gene TRBV6-5, with D possibly TRBD1 on 5 matching bases. This CDR3 contains 12 residues. V was shortened by 2 bases and J by 8 bases, with 9 bases between the two germline ends. In germline, CDR1 is MNHEY, CDR2 SVGAGI. The chain's CDR3 is CASSYAGVEAFF. In DNA, the CDR3 is TGTGCCAGCAGTTACGCGGGGGTCGAAGCTTTCTTT.

The V and J genes are TRBV14 and TRBJ1-2; the match to TRBD1 covers 7 bases. The CDR3 is 14 amino acids. V gave up 2 bases and J gave up 1 base; unmatched junction bases: 1. Germline V gives CDR1 SGHDN, CDR2 FVKESK. CDR3 nucleotide sequence: TGTGCCAGCAGCCAACAGGGGGTTAACTATGGCTACACCTTC. This translates into CASSQQGVNYGYTF. Combining the CDR3 with reference TRBV14 and TRBJ1-2 gives the whole variable domain EAGVTQFPSHSVIEKGQTVTLRCDPISGHDNLYWYRRVMGKEIKFLLHFVKESKQDESGMPNNRFLAERTGGTYSTLKVQPAELEDSGVYFCASSQQGVNYGYTFGSGTRLTVV.

This clonotype was recorded at least ten times. The chain combines TRBV28 with TRBJ1-5; D not certain. Looked up from germline, CDR1 is MDHEN and CDR2 is SYDVKM. The CDR3 contains 15 residues. V gave up 5 bases and J gave up 6 bases, with 17 bases separating them. The CDR3 sequence: CASSPTVGGGQPQHF. The CDR3 nucleotides read TGTGCCAGCAGTCCTACGGTGGGCGGCGGTCAGCCCCAGCATTTT.

This clonotype was seen a handful of times. V is TRBV20-1 and J is TRBJ2-3, with D possibly TRBD1 on 7 matching bases. V was cut by 0 bases and J by 2 bases, with 18 bases left in between. There are 17 residues in the CDR3. Germline assignment: CDR1 DFQATT and CDR2 SNEGSKA (reference sequence). Here the CDR3 DNA reads TGCAGTGCTAGAGAGTTGGCGGGACAGAGCCTCACAGATACGCAGTATTTT. It codes for CSARELAGQSLTDTQYF.

This chain joins TRBV2 and TRBJ2-1; TRBD2 might be the D (5 bases). Trimming removed 7 bases at V and 2 bases at J, with 15 bases between. This CDR3 is built from 15 residues. Looked up from germline, CDR1 is SNHLY and CDR2 is FYNNEI. This CDR3 is CASTNTGTAYNEQFF. The CDR3 DNA reads TGTGCCAGCACCAATACGGGAACCGCCTACAATGAGCAGTTCTTC.